This entry concerns a single T cell receptor (beta chain). Germline V gene sequence: CDR1 LNHDA, CDR2 SQIVND (reference sequence). The V and J ends lost 3 bases and 2 bases, in that order; junction bases with no gene match: 7. The CDR3 is 15 amino acids. This specimen comes from a study of identifying expanded T cells in peripheral blood. Some clones are missing from TCRdb's copy, which holds only in-frame ones; the method was immunoSEQ multiplex PCR. The data contain roughly 120,000 clones, 88% of them singletons. The sequence derives from a person aged 18-69 years in good health. This rearrangement joins TRBV19 to TRBJ2-7; 7 bases align to TRBD2. The sequenced sample consisted of blood. As DNA, the CDR3 is TGTGCCAGTAGTATCCAGGGAGCGGGGCCCTACGAGCAGTACTTC. Its translation: CASSIQGAGPYEQYF.